This paragraph reports one T cell receptor beta chain. The sample is drawn from a study of control samples from healthy donors and cancer patients. TCRdb's table, derived via immunoSEQ multiplex PCR, lists solely in-frame clones and lacks some. The profile shows more than 140,000 clones, 94% of them singletons. CDR3 length: 14 residues. From germline, CDR1 is SGHNT and CDR2 YYREEE (reference sequence). V was pared by 4 bases and J by 6 bases, with 16 bases between. The sample consisted of blood. The TCR originated in a man in his forties or fifties in good health. The chain couples TRBV5-4 to TRBJ1-2; a weak D match, TRBD1 (6 bases). CDR3 loop: CASSPQGPFDGYTF. CDR3 in DNA: TGTGCCAGCAGCCCCCAGGGGCCATTCGATGGCTACACCTTC.